This note documents a single TCR beta chain sequence. The antigen remains unidentified. The sample belongs to a study of shared clonotypes between healthy human individuals. The study's findings and limits: The rarefaction results pointed to incomplete sorted-subset sequencing despite large depth. It was the non-shared clonotypes that had lower generation probabilities than clonotypes shared by all four donors.

This CDR3 has 15 amino acids. Germline V gene lookup returns CDR1 MDHEN and CDR2 SYDVKM. Trimming took off 8 bases at V and 3 bases at J, with 19 bases between the two ends. TCRdb keeps only in-frame clones here, not all; method: immunoSEQ multiplex PCR. The sample shows about 2.2 million clones, about 93% of them seen only once. Naive CD8 cells lacked CD45RO and underwent positive selection for CCR7, leaving out terminally differentiated effector memory CD45RA+ cells. Only Caucasian adults living in Nashville, Tennessee served as donors. The rearrangement uses TRBV28 and TRBJ1-1; TRBD1 might be the D (5 bases). This sequence was found in a man younger than 35 in good health. Some clones in this sample may be carry-over from other donors' samples. Specimen: naive CD8+ T cells from PBMCs. CDR3 sequence (DNA): TGTGCCAGCGCCCCCCTAACGGCGGGGGACACTGAAGCTTTCTTT. Its translation: CASAPLTAGDTEAFF. The complete variable domain, with remaining parts taken from reference TRBV28 and TRBJ1-1, reads DVKVTQSSRYLVKRTGEKVFLECVQDMDHENMFWYRQDPGLGLRLIYFSYDVKMKEKGDIPEGYSVSREKKERFSLILESASTNQTSMYLCASAPLTAGDTEAFFGQGTRLTVV.